This is a list of T cell receptor beta chains from one sample in a study of T cell changes during pregnancy in multiple sclerosis. Repertoires were generated with immunoSEQ multiplex PCR, while TCRdb's copy carries only in-frame clones and drops some. In the table there are around 34,000 clones, about nine tenths of which are singletons. The sample consisted of CD8+ T cells from peripheral blood mononuclear cells, taken before pregnancy. These receptors originate from a female donor with multiple sclerosis, enrolled in a pregnancy study. The CDR3 runs from the conserved cysteine through the conserved F or W. The order of the fields is CDR3 length, clone size, D gene, J gene, V gene, CDR3 DNA, CDR3 protein. D genes are given only for firm matches. Some rows mark clone size as missing; the rest say once, few, many or name a class of expanded clone.

>18|NA|NA|TRBJ2-3|TRBV4-1
TGCGCCAGCAGCCAAGATCGGGAACGGCGCTTCAACACAGATACGCAGTATTTT
CASSQDRERRFNTDTQYF
>15|NA|TRBD1|TRBJ2-7|TRBV6-6
TGTGCCAGCAGTGACCGGGACAGGGGATCCTACGAGCAGTACTTC
CASSDRDRGSYEQYF
>14|once|TRBD1|TRBJ1-3|TRBV9
TGTGCCAGCAGCGTAGGAGGGGGCAGAAACACCATATATTTT
CASSVGGGRNTIYF
>18|NA|TRBD1|TRBJ2-3|TRBV4-1
TGCGCCAGCAGCCAAGATTCCGGGACAGGGGGGTTTGAAGATACGCAGTATTTT
CASSQDSGTGGFEDTQYF
>14|NA|NA|TRBJ1-1|TRBV7-9
TGTGCCAGCAGCTTCTTAGGGGGAGACACTGAAGCTTTCTTT
CASSFLGGDTEAFF
>15|NA|TRBD1|TRBJ1-2|TRBV28
TGTGCCAGCAGTTCGAACAGGGGGGCTAACTATGGCTACACCTTC
CASSSNRGANYGYTF
>13|NA|NA|TRBJ2-5|TRBV7-9
TGTGCCAGCAGCGTCAGGGGTGGGGAGACCCAGTACTTC
CASSVRGGETQYF
>15|NA|NA|TRBJ1-2|TRBV7-2
TGTGCCAGCAGCTTAGAGCAGGTTGCTTACTATGGCTACACCTTC
CASSLEQVAYYGYTF
>15|NA|NA|TRBJ1-3|TRBV11-2
TGTGCCAGCAGCCTCTGGCGAGGGTATGGAAACACCATATATTTT
CASSLWRGYGNTIYF
>15|NA|NA|TRBJ1-4|TRBV7-9
TGTGCCAGCAGCTCCTCGGGGGGGTACGGCGAAAAACTGTTTTTT
CASSSSGGYGEKLFF
>15|NA|NA|TRBJ2-7|TRBV7-3
TGTGCCAGCAGCTTTTTGTGGGGGGAAGACTACGAGCAGTACTTC
CASSFLWGEDYEQYF
>15|NA|TRBD2|TRBJ2-1|TRBV29-1
TGCAGCGTTGAGAGCGAGCGGGGGCCCTACAATGAGCAGTTCTTC
CSVESERGPYNEQFF
>15|NA|NA|TRBJ1-4|TRBV6-5
TGTGCCAGCAGTTACTCGCTTACGGGTAATGAAAAACTGTTTTTT
CASSYSLTGNEKLFF
>15|NA|NA|TRBJ2-7|TRBV21-1
TGTGCCAGCAGCAAAATGGAGGCCCCCAGCTACGAGCAGTACTTC
CASSKMEAPSYEQYF
>15|NA|TRBD1|TRBJ1-2|TRBV10-2
TGCGCCAGCAGGGGAGAGGCAGGGGGGAACTATGGCTACACCTTC
CASRGEAGGNYGYTF
>15|NA|TRBD1|TRBJ2-7|TRBV29-1
TGCAGCGTTGAAATTGCGGGACAGGGGTCCTACGAGCAGTACTTC
CSVEIAGQGSYEQYF
>14|NA|TRBD1|TRBJ2-7|TRBV4-1
TGCGCCAGCAGCAAGGACAGGGGGATATACGAGCAGTACTTC
CASSKDRGIYEQYF
>13|NA|NA|TRBJ1-3|TRBV7-8
TGTGCCAGCAGCTTCCTTATCCAGAACACCATATATTTT
CASSFLIQNTIYF
>15|NA|TRBD1|TRBJ1-3|TRBV30
TGTGCCTGGAGTGTAGGGACAGGGAGCGGAAACACCATATATTTT
CAWSVGTGSGNTIYF
>14|NA|NA|TRBJ2-1|TRBV11-3
TGTGCCAGCAGCTTAGCACCAGGGTCGGATGAGCAGTTCTTC
CASSLAPGSDEQFF
>14|few|NA|TRBJ1-1|TRBV10-1
TGCGCCAGCAGTGAGTCGACCAGGGTAACTGAAGCTTTCTTT
CASSESTRVTEAFF
>11|NA|NA|TRBJ1-5|TRBV5-1
TGCGCTCGGAGGTGGCATCAGCCCCAGCATTTT
CARRWHQPQHF
>15|once|TRBD2|TRBJ2-7|TRBV7-9
TGTGCCAGCAGCTTTGTTAGCGGGACTCCCTACGAGCAGTACTTC
CASSFVSGTPYEQYF
>15|NA|TRBD1|TRBJ2-7|TRBV19
TGTGCCAGTAGTATAAGGGCAGGGGGCTATTACGAGCAGTACTTC
CASSIRAGGYYEQYF
>14|NA|TRBD1|TRBJ1-4|TRBV5-4
TGTGCCAGCAGCTTCGGACAGGCTAATGAAAAACTGTTTTTT
CASSFGQANEKLFF
>19|NA|NA|TRBJ1-5|TRBV15
TGTGCCACCAGCAGAGATTCCGGTAAGGCAGGGATTACGTATCACCCCCAGCATTTT
CATSRDSGKAGITYHPQHF
>13|NA|TRBD1|TRBJ2-1|TRBV5-6
TGTGCCAGCAGCTGGGGACAGCCCAATGAGCAGTTCTTC
CASSWGQPNEQFF
>12|NA|NA|TRBJ2-7|TRBV27
TGTGCCAGCAGGAAAGGAGCCTACGAGCAGTACTTC
CASRKGAYEQYF
>12|NA|NA|TRBJ1-1|TRBV25-1
TGTGCCAGCGGACTGCCCAACACTGAAGCTTTCTTT
CASGLPNTEAFF
>14|NA|NA|TRBJ1-2|TRBV30
TGTGCCTGGTGGGAGCCCGCTCAAGACTATGGCTACACCTTC
CAWWEPAQDYGYTF
>15|NA|NA|TRBJ1-2|TRBV6-5
TGTGCCAGCAGTTACGGCGGGGGTCCGTACTATGGCTACACCTTC
CASSYGGGPYYGYTF
>16|NA|NA|TRBJ1-3|TRBV12-5
TGTGCTAGTGGTTTAAGCTCCGGGGTGTCTGGAAACACCATATATTTT
CASGLSSGVSGNTIYF